This passage covers 29 T cell receptor beta chains from one sample sequenced in a study of cytomegalovirus exposure and HLA in healthy donors. The PCR employed 60 Vbeta primers together with 13 Jbeta primers. The protocol was immunoSEQ multiplex PCR, while the TCRdb copy is restricted to in-frame clones and leaves out a portion. This sample has 150,000 to 200,000 clones; 78% occur once, and the top ten carry roughly 6%. Sequencing used PBMCs. The receptors here all came from a woman aged 25 to 45 in good health and CMV-seropositive.

The chain uses TRBV5-6 and TRBJ2-7; TRBD1 agrees at 7 bases. The CDR3 contains 13 residues. Germline-derived CDR1 and CDR2 are SGHDT and YYEEEE. V shed 3 bases, J shed 4 bases, and the junction held 4 bases outside the gene matches. CDR3 in DNA: TGTGCCAGCAGCTACAGGGGCCCATACGAGCAGTACTTC. Its translation is CASSYRGPYEQYF. Using reference TRBV5-6 and TRBJ2-7 for the parts outside the CDR3, the full variable domain is DAGVTQSPTHLIKTRGQQVTLRCSPKSGHDTVSWYQQALGQGPQFIFQYYEEEERQRGNFPDRFSGHQFPNYSSELNVNALLLGDSALYLCASSYRGPYEQYFGPGTRLTVT.

The chain couples TRBV7-9 to TRBJ2-7; TRBD1 is a possible D gene (6 bases). Trimming took 5 bases from V and 2 from J, leaving 13 bases between them. Germline V gene sequence: CDR1 SEHNR, CDR2 FQNEAQ (reference sequence). This CDR3 is built from 14 residues. The CDR3 DNA is TGTGCCAGCAGCACCGGGACAACCGCCTACGAGCAGTACTTC. It encodes CASSTGTTAYEQYF.

This chain uses TRBV6-5 with TRBJ2-7, with TRBD1 matching 8 bases. V lost 5 bases to trimming and J lost 9 bases; unmatched junction nucleotides: 12. This CDR3 spans 14 amino acids. Germline V gene lookup returns CDR1 MNHEY and CDR2 SVGAGI. The CDR3 DNA reads TGTGCCAGCAGTCCCGGGACTCCCAGGGGGCTGCAGTACTTC. As protein: CASSPGTPRGLQYF.

J is TRBJ2-1 and V is TRBV10-1; 9 bases fit TRBD2. Germline V gene data show CDR1 as WNHNN and CDR2 as SYGVQD (reference sequence). Trimming cost V 2 bases and J 4 bases; bases outside gene matches: 9. CDR3 length: 17 amino acids. In DNA form, the CDR3 reads TGCGCCAGCAGTGAGAGTAGCGGGGGAAGCCTGTACAATGAGCAGTTCTTC. The encoded protein is CASSESSGGSLYNEQFF.

The gene calls are TRBV6-1 and TRBJ2-7; 7 nucleotides line up with TRBD1. V was clipped by 2 bases and J by 1 base; unmatched bases: 8. The CDR3 runs to 16 residues. Per germline, CDR1 MNHNS and CDR2 SASEGT. The CDR3 region has the DNA TGTGCCAGCAGTGAATTAGGGACAGTCCTTTCCTACGAGCAGTACTTC. This translates into CASSELGTVLSYEQYF.

V and J are TRBV6-5 and TRBJ2-1; possibly TRBD1 for D (7 bases). In germline, CDR1 is MNHEY, CDR2 SVGAGI. Trimming stripped 6 bases from V and 7 bases from J, with 16 bases between. The CDR3 loop spans 14 amino acids. The CDR3 DNA reads as TGTGCCAGCAGCCCAGGGGGGCCGGGGAATGAGCAGTTCTTC. It specifies CASSPGGPGNEQFF.

This chain connects TRBV10-3 to TRBJ1-4, with TRBD1 identical over 8 bases. This CDR3 has 13 residues. Germline CDR1 and CDR2: ENHRY and SYGVKD. After removal of 6 bases from V and 5 bases from J, the junction contained 2 bases not matched to a gene. The CDR3 DNA is TGTGCCATCAGCAGGACAGGGAATGAAAAACTGTTTTTT. It yields the protein CAISRTGNEKLFF.

This chain joins TRBV6-1 and TRBJ1-5; D remains unclear. The CDR3 is 11 residues long. CDR1 MNHNS and CDR2 SASEGT come from the germline V gene. Trimming stripped 3 bases from V and 13 bases from J, with 10 bases between. In DNA, the CDR3 is TGTGCCAGCAGTGAGACTCCCACGCAGCATTTT. Protein product: CASSETPTQHF.

V is TRBV6-1 and J is TRBJ1-4, with D maybe TRBD1 (6 bases). V was pared by 10 bases and J by 8 bases, with 17 bases between. Germline CDR1 and CDR2: MNHNS and SASEGT. The CDR3 spans 13 residues. CDR3 DNA sequence: TGTGCCACAAACGATCCGGGGGGCGAAAAACTGTTTTTT. This encodes CATNDPGGEKLFF.

This chain links TRBV12-2 with TRBJ2-2; the table's D gene call, TRBD1, was not cross checked with the DNA. TRBV12-2 corresponds to a pseudogene. The CDR3 loop spans 20 amino acids. The CDR3 coding sequence is TGTGCAAGTCGCATAACACAGGGGGCCCTGCCAACGAAGAACACCGGGGAGCTGTTTTTT. Its protein product is CASRITQGALPTKNTGELFF.

J is TRBJ1-1 and V is TRBV7-9; D remains ambiguous. Trimming cost V 9 bases and J 1 base, with 6 bases left between them. This CDR3 spans 11 amino acids. CDR1 and CDR2 from the germline V gene are SEHNR and FQNEAQ (reference sequence). The CDR3 sequence is CASCGNTEAFF. CDR3 bases: TGTGCCAGTTGCGGGAACACTGAAGCTTTCTTT.

The CDR3 DNA reads TGTGCCACCAGCAGCGGGACAGGGGCTCCTGGCTACACCTTC. Residues: CATSSGTGAPGYTF. The V call is TRBV15, the J call TRBJ1-2; TRBD1 matches 10 bases. There are 14 residues in the CDR3. Germline loops: CDR1 LNHNV, CDR2 YYDKDF (reference sequence). V gave up 3 bases and J gave up 7 bases; unmatched junction bases: 5.

The chain is built from TRBV10-3 and TRBJ1-5; TRBD1 agrees at 7 bases. With 4 bases clipped from V and 0 bases from J, the junction kept 6 bases outside the gene matches. CDR3 length: 16 amino acids. Germline CDR1 reads ENHRY; CDR2 reads SYGVKD. CDR3: CAISARGTDSNQPQHF. Here the CDR3 DNA reads TGTGCCATCAGTGCAAGGGGGACAGATAGCAATCAGCCCCAGCATTTT.

The rearrangement links TRBV15 to TRBJ2-6; 7 nucleotides align to TRBD1. Germline lookup yields CDR1 LNHNV and CDR2 YYDKDF (reference sequence). V dropped 4 bases and J dropped 0; count of bases not matched to a gene: 6. This CDR3 has 17 residues. CDR3: CATSISGGVSGANVLTF. The CDR3 region has the DNA TGTGCCACCAGCATCTCAGGGGGAGTCTCTGGGGCCAACGTCCTGACTTTC.

The rearrangement links TRBV28 to TRBJ1-1; tentative D call: TRBD1 (5 bases). With 5 bases removed from V and 7 bases from J, the gap between germline ends came to 17 bases. The CDR3 extends over 14 amino acids. Germline V gives CDR1 MDHEN, CDR2 SYDVKM. CDR3 protein: CASSLPTQGGEAFF. DNA for the CDR3: TGTGCCAGCAGTCTACCAACCCAGGGAGGTGAAGCTTTCTTT.

This chain connects TRBV27 to TRBJ1-5; D remains unclear. Germline-derived CDR1 and CDR2 are MNHEY and SMNVEV (reference sequence). Trimming took off 5 bases at V and 7 bases at J, with 18 bases between the two ends. There are 15 residues in the CDR3. The CDR3 nucleotides read TGTGCCAGCAGTAGACGCGGCGGGGAGGGACAGCCCCAGCATTTT. Translated, it gives CASSRRGGEGQPQHF.

This clone was counted a single time. J is TRBJ1-4 and V is TRBV7-9; 8 nucleotides agree with TRBD1. The germline gives CDR1 SEHNR, CDR2 FQNEAQ (reference sequence). The J segment lost 4 bases and the V segment lost 1 base, leaving 8 bases of the junction unmatched. The CDR3 has 17 residues. CDR3 loop: CASSLVGQETYNEKLFF. In DNA, the CDR3 is TGTGCCAGCAGCTTAGTGGGACAGGAGACTTATAATGAAAAACTGTTTTTT. The complete variable domain, with remaining parts taken from reference TRBV7-9 and TRBJ1-4, reads DTGVSQNPRHKITKRGQNVTFRCDPISEHNRLYWYRQTLGQGPEFLTYFQNEAQLEKSRLLSDRFSAERPKGSFSTLEIQRTEQGDSAMYLCASSLVGQETYNEKLFFGSGTQLSVL.

This chain joins TRBV5-6 and TRBJ2-1; 7 bases line up with TRBD2. The CDR3 loop spans 15 amino acids. The V segment lost 3 bases and the J segment 10 bases; nucleotides outside the gene matches: 13. CDR1 and CDR2 from the germline V gene are SGHDT and YYEEEE. The CDR3 DNA reads as TGTGCCAGCAGCTCGGTGCTAGCGGCCTCCTCAGAGCAGTTCTTC. The encoded protein is CASSSVLAASSEQFF.

V and J are TRBV6-6 and TRBJ1-5, with 7 bases aligning to TRBD1. Losses at the gene ends were 9 bases for V and 3 bases for J; bases not matched to a gene: 14. This CDR3 is 16 amino acids long. Per germline, CDR1 MNHNY and CDR2 SVGAGI (reference sequence). Here the CDR3 DNA reads TGTGCCAGTCGTACCACAGGGGATGGGGACAATCAGCCCCAGCATTTT. It encodes CASRTTGDGDNQPQHF.

The chain joins TRBV9 to TRBJ1-2; weak D call: TRBD1 (6 bases). Between the trimmed V and J ends, which lost 4 bases and 4 bases, there was a span of 14 bases. CDR1 is SGDLS, CDR2 YYNGEE, per germline. The CDR3 length is 14 residues. Here the CDR3 reads CASSPDEGGYGYTF. CDR3 sequence (DNA): TGTGCCAGCAGCCCCGACGAAGGGGGCTATGGCTACACCTTC.

This clone was counted only a few times. The chain employs TRBV19 and TRBJ2-5; 8 bases are a match to TRBD2. The germline V gene has CDR1 LNHDA and CDR2 SQIVND (reference sequence). The V gene end was trimmed by 6 bases and the J gene end by 1 base; junction bases not matched to a gene: 10. CDR3 length: 16 residues. The CDR3 loop is CASSYGAREGQETQYF. CDR3 DNA sequence: TGTGCCAGTAGCTACGGCGCCCGGGAGGGCCAAGAGACCCAGTACTTC.

This chain connects TRBV5-1 to TRBJ2-5; 7 positions match TRBD1. V gave up 4 bases and J gave up 0 bases; unmatched junction bases: 6. The CDR3 consists of 15 residues. Germline-derived CDR1 and CDR2 are SGHRS and YFSETQ. The CDR3 DNA reads as TGCGCCAGCAGCCAGGGGGAGTGGGACCAAGAGACCCAGTACTTC. Its translation: CASSQGEWDQETQYF.

This clone appeared a single time. V gene TRBV7-9 combines with J gene TRBJ2-1, with D possibly TRBD2 on 5 matching bases. This CDR3 comprises 15 residues. Germline CDR1 SEHNR, CDR2 FQNEAQ (reference sequence). V gave up 6 bases and J gave up 5 bases, with 17 bases separating them. The CDR3 nucleotides read TGTGCCAGCAGTAAGCGTGAAACCGGGAACAATGAGCAGTTCTTC. Protein product: CASSKRETGNNEQFF. The variable domain in full, completed from reference TRBV7-9 and TRBJ2-1, reads DTGVSQNPRHKITKRGQNVTFRCDPISEHNRLYWYRQTLGQGPEFLTYFQNEAQLEKSRLLSDRFSAERPKGSFSTLEIQRTEQGDSAMYLCASSKRETGNNEQFFGPGTRLTVL.

The chain joins TRBV6-5 to TRBJ1-5, with D perhaps TRBD1 (6 bases). Trimming pared 5 bases from V and 4 bases from J, leaving 9 bases between. The CDR3 runs to 13 residues. Germline V CDR1 and CDR2: MNHEY, SVGAGI. The CDR3 DNA reads TGTGCCAGCAGTCTCCAGGGGAATCAGCCCCAGCATTTT. Translating it yields CASSLQGNQPQHF.

This clone was found a few times. This sequence joins TRBV4-2 and TRBJ2-2; 8 positions agree with TRBD1. Germline CDR1 and CDR2: LGHNA and YNFKEQ. The CDR3 contains 15 residues. The V segment lost 4 bases and the J segment 7 bases; nucleotides outside the gene matches: 8. The CDR3 spells CASSRELQGVGELFF. CDR3 DNA sequence: TGTGCCAGCAGCCGAGAATTACAGGGGGTCGGGGAGCTGTTTTTT.

The genes are TRBV6-1 and TRBJ2-7; a weak D match, TRBD1 (6 bases). CDR1 is MNHNS and CDR2 is SASEGT in the germline V gene. This CDR3 is 11 amino acids long. V was cut by 11 bases and J by 3 bases, with 11 bases left in between. For the CDR3, the DNA is TGTGCCGGGGGCCGCTACTACGAGCAGTACTTC. Its protein is CAGGRYYEQYF.

The V gene is TRBV27, the J gene TRBJ1-2, with TRBD1 matching over 10 bases. CDR3 length equals 14 residues. The germline CDR1 and CDR2 sequences are MNHEY and SMNVEV (reference sequence). V was clipped by 3 bases and J by 8 bases; unmatched bases: 6. This chain's CDR3 is CASSLLRDRGGYTF. CDR3 nucleotides: TGTGCCAGCAGTTTGCTCCGGGACAGGGGCGGCTACACCTTC.

V is TRBV5-1 and J is TRBJ1-2; no clear D gene. The germline CDR1 and CDR2 sequences are SGHRS and YFSETQ. The CDR3 totals 14 residues. The V and J ends lost 0 bases and 0 bases respectively, with 6 bases between them. This CDR3 reads CASSLDRANYGYTF. CDR3 in DNA: TGCGCCAGCAGCTTGGACAGAGCTAACTATGGCTACACCTTC.

This chain links TRBV4-3 with TRBJ2-3, with D tentatively TRBD2 (6 bases). The CDR3 runs 16 residues. V shed 4 bases and J shed 0 bases, with 14 bases lying between them. Germline-derived CDR1 and CDR2 are LGHNA and YSLEER. Here the CDR3 reads CASSRALGTSTDTQYF. In DNA, the CDR3 is TGCGCCAGCAGCCGAGCCCTTGGGACTAGCACAGATACGCAGTATTTT.